This TCR beta chain originates from a study of cytomegalovirus exposure and HLA in healthy donors. Study-wide results and caveats: Among TCR beta chains, those listed as cytomegalovirus-associated numbered about 150. A later analysis found that most CMV-associated TCR beta chains appeared HLA-restricted. Under in vitro conditions, a few CMV-associated chains were confirmed as specific for CMV antigens.

The trim removed 4 bases at V and 3 bases at J, leaving 11 bases unmatched. The CDR3 is 18 amino acids. Germline values: CDR1 MNHEY, CDR2 SMNVEV (reference sequence). With 60 Vbeta and 13 Jbeta primers, the PCR was carried out. The protocol was immunoSEQ multiplex PCR, while the TCRdb copy is restricted to in-frame clones and leaves out a portion. The sample holds about 200,000 clones; roughly 84% are singletons and the top ten take 1.5% to 2%. To note about this clone: Its matching antigen is unknown.

V is TRBV27 and J is TRBJ2-7, with 14 positions matching TRBD2. The clonotype comes from a man aged 45-65 years in good health and CMV-seronegative. Sequenced sample: PBMCs. The CDR3 loop reads CASSSNRLGLAGGYEQYF. CDR3 nucleotide sequence: TGTGCCAGCAGTTCCAATCGACTCGGACTAGCGGGAGGCTACGAGCAGTACTTC.